This T cell receptor (beta chain) was sequenced during a study of blood T cell repertoires in COVID-19. Study-wide background: Sources were T cells, B-cell-depleted T cells, or PBMCs; the material itself was cDNA or gDNA.

Per the original data handling: Scientists estimated how many nucleated cells there were by amplifying reference gene primers. Clones were sequenced by immunoSEQ multiplex PCR, and TCRdb holds only the in-frame ones, with some missing. V and J calls and clone size come straight from that table; D and trimming were deduced from the DNA. The table lists 270,000 or so clones, roughly 85% of them singletons. Trimming cost V 3 bases and J 2 bases, with 8 bases left between them. Germline CDR1 is MNHEY and CDR2 is SMNVEV (reference sequence). The CDR3 extends over 13 amino acids. V is TRBV27 and J is TRBJ2-7; possible D gene TRBD2, 5 bases. Sequenced input: peripheral blood. The receptor was isolated from a woman aged 18-29 years with acute or convalescent COVID-19. The CDR3 region is CASSFSETYEQYF. DNA of the CDR3: TGTGCCAGCAGTTTTAGCGAAACCTACGAGCAGTACTTC.